The 2 T cell receptor beta chains below were found in one sample sequenced in a study of cytomegalovirus exposure and HLA in healthy donors. The study ran its PCR with 60 Vbeta and 13 Jbeta primers. Using immunoSEQ multiplex PCR, the repertoire was profiled, and TCRdb retains in-frame clones only, with some absent. The data contain under 200,000 clones, about 78% of them singletons. Sample: PBMCs. The receptors were sampled from a man aged 55-75 years in good health and CMV-seronegative.

V gene TRBV21-1 combines with J gene TRBJ1-6. TRBV21-1 has pseudogene status. The CDR3 loop spans 11 amino acids. The CDR3 DNA follows: TGTGCCAGCAGGGGAGGTTCACCCCTCAACTTT. Translating it yields CASRGGSPLNF.

This clone was counted a few times. The V gene is TRBV29-1, the J gene TRBJ2-5, with 9 positions matching TRBD1. V lost 0 bases to trimming and J lost 4 bases; unmatched junction nucleotides: 0. This CDR3 is 13 amino acids long. CDR1 and CDR2 (germline): SQVTM, ANQGSEA. The CDR3 loop is CSVEETGGETQYF. CDR3 coding DNA: TGCAGCGTTGAAGAGACAGGGGGAGAGACCCAGTACTTC. The variable domain in full, with the rest retrieved from reference TRBV29-1 and TRBJ2-5, is SAVISQKPSRDICQRGTSLTIQCQVDSQVTMMFWYRQQPGQSLTLIATANQGSEATYESGFVIDKFPISRPNLTFSTLTVSNMSPEDSSIYLCSVEETGGETQYFGPGTRLLVL.